This is a list of T cell receptor beta chains from one sample in a study of shared clonotypes between healthy human individuals. Sequencing used immunoSEQ multiplex PCR; TCRdb keeps in-frame clones, though not all of them. In the table there are around 2.5 million clones, approximately 93% of which are singletons. Sample: naive CD4+ T cells from PBMCs. These receptors all come from a man aged 18 to 29 in good health. Some clones in this sample may be carry-over from other donors' samples. CDR3s include the opening cysteine and the closing phenylalanine or tryptophan. D genes are given only for firm matches. Expanded clones get a size class; other rows say once, few or many, or leave the size out.

D gene | J gene | clone size | V gene | CDR3 protein | CDR3 DNA
TRBD1 | TRBJ1-1 | NA | TRBV4-1 | CASSQGTGDAFF | TGCGCCAGCAGCCAGGGGACAGGGGATGCTTTCTTT
NA | TRBJ1-1 | NA | TRBV30 | CAWTGRNTEAFF | TGTGCCTGGACAGGGAGGAACACTGAAGCTTTCTTT
NA | TRBJ1-1 | NA | TRBV4-1 | CASSQERANTEAFF | TGCGCCAGCAGCCAAGAGCGGGCCAACACTGAAGCTTTCTTT
NA | TRBJ2-7 | NA | TRBV5-4 | CASSPAGAAGEQYF | TGTGCCAGCAGCCCGGCAGGCGCCGCAGGCGAGCAGTACTTC
TRBD1 | TRBJ1-1 | few | TRBV18 | CASSTGQGNTEAFF | TGTGCCAGCTCTACGGGACAGGGGAACACTGAAGCTTTCTTT
TRBD1 | TRBJ1-1 | NA | TRBV19 | CASSIAPGQRTEAFF | TGTGCCAGTAGTATAGCTCCGGGACAGAGGACGGAAGCTTTCTTT
TRBD1 | TRBJ1-4 | NA | TRBV27 | CASSRRTGKLFF | TGTGCCAGCAGTCGTCGGACAGGAAAACTGTTTTTT
NA | TRBJ2-7 | NA | TRBV5-4 | CASSLVRGSNSNEQYF | TGTGCCAGCAGCTTGGTAAGAGGGAGTAACTCCAACGAGCAGTACTTC
NA | TRBJ2-5 | NA | TRBV5-1 | CASSLASGETQYF | TGCGCCAGCAGCTTGGCAAGTGGCGAGACCCAGTACTTC
NA | TRBJ1-5 | NA | TRBV9 | CASSVDTAGVPQHF | TGTGCCAGCAGCGTAGATACAGCCGGCGTGCCCCAGCATTTT
TRBD2 | TRBJ2-1 | NA | TRBV28 | CASSLFSGSTYNEQFF | TGTGCCAGCAGTTTATTTAGCGGGTCCACCTACAATGAGCAGTTCTTC
NA | TRBJ2-5 | NA | TRBV7-2 | CASSFSVAPSQETQYF | TGTGCCAGCAGCTTTTCGGTGGCCCCGAGCCAAGAGACCCAGTACTTC
NA | TRBJ1-2 | NA | TRBV28 | CATWGYIHYGYTF | TGTGCCACCTGGGGGTACATCCACTATGGCTACACCTTC
NA | TRBJ2-2 | NA | TRBV7-2 | CASSSRTGELFF | TGTGCCAGCAGCTCGAGGACCGGGGAGCTGTTTTTT
NA | TRBJ1-3 | NA | TRBV27 | CASSRGGASSGNTIYF | TGTGCCAGCAGCCGAGGGGGGGCGAGCTCTGGAAACACCATATATTTT
NA | TRBJ2-5 | few | TRBV20-1 | CSARDPETQYF | TGCAGTGCTAGAGATCCAGAGACCCAGTACTTC
NA | TRBJ1-6 | NA | TRBV27 | CATGGNPGSPLHF | TGTGCAACCGGGGGGAACCCGGGTTCACCCCTCCACTTT
NA | TRBJ1-5 | NA | TRBV30 | CAWRMERGTLNQPQHF | TGTGCCTGGAGGATGGAAAGGGGGACTCTCAATCAGCCCCAGCATTTT
TRBD2 | TRBJ2-3 | NA | TRBV4-3 | CASSQGLAGGITDTQYF | TGCGCCAGCAGCCAAGGACTAGCGGGAGGGATCACAGATACGCAGTATTTT
NA | TRBJ2-7 | NA | TRBV7-9 | CASSLGGVRANSYEQYF | TGTGCCAGCAGCTTAGGTGGGGTCCGGGCGAACTCCTACGAGCAGTACTTC
NA | TRBJ1-1 | NA | TRBV5-8 | CASSLPQGNTEAFF | TGTGCCAGCAGCCTACCACAGGGTAACACTGAAGCTTTCTTT
NA | TRBJ1-4 | NA | TRBV28 | CASREGGLNEKLFF | TGTGCCAGCAGAGAGGGCGGTCTTAATGAAAAACTGTTTTTT
NA | TRBJ2-3 | NA | TRBV30 | CASSLGLVREDTQYF | TGTGCCTCCTCCCTCGGGCTAGTCCGGGAAGATACGCAGTATTTT
NA | TRBJ2-5 | NA | TRBV7-3 | CASSLFLIGRPTTQYF | TGTGCCAGCAGCTTATTTCTCATTGGCAGGCCCACCACCCAGTACTTC
NA | TRBJ2-1 | NA | TRBV7-3 | CASSLGDSINEQFF | TGTGCCAGCAGCTTAGGGGACTCAATAAATGAGCAGTTCTTC
NA | TRBJ2-1 | NA | TRBV9 | CASSPQVVSYNEQFF | TGTGCCAGCAGCCCCCAAGTCGTCTCCTACAATGAGCAGTTCTTC
TRBD1 | TRBJ1-5 | few | TRBV7-9 | CASSLTLGTGHQPQHF | TGTGCCAGCAGCCTCACCCTGGGGACAGGACATCAGCCCCAGCATTTT
NA | TRBJ2-7 | NA | TRBV19 | CASSRAGPYEQYF | TGTGCCAGTAGTAGGGCGGGGCCGTACGAGCAGTACTTC
NA | TRBJ2-5 | NA | TRBV11-3 | CASSSGTLETQYF | TGTGCCAGCAGCTCAGGGACACTAGAGACCCAGTACTTC
TRBD1 | TRBJ1-3 | NA | TRBV15 | CATSSRTGPSGVSGNTIYF | TGTGCCACCAGCAGTCGGACAGGGCCCTCCGGGGTCTCTGGAAACACCATATATTTT
TRBD1 | TRBJ1-6 | NA | TRBV19 | CASSTTGTGTAPLHF | TGTGCCAGTAGTACCACCGGGACAGGGACGGCACCCCTCCACTTT
NA | TRBJ2-2 | NA | TRBV19 | CASRVPTGELFF | TGTGCCAGCAGAGTCCCCACCGGGGAGCTGTTTTTT
NA | TRBJ1-6 | NA | TRBV7-9 | CASSLVPGPFGNSPLHF | TGTGCCAGCAGCTTAGTTCCAGGGCCCTTTGGGAATTCACCCCTCCACTTT
TRBD2 | TRBJ2-3 | NA | TRBV28 | CASSLAGGPADTQYF | TGTGCCAGCAGTTTAGCGGGAGGGCCCGCAGATACGCAGTATTTT
NA | TRBJ1-1 | NA | TRBV2 | CASSADKNTEAFF | TGTGCCAGCAGTGCGGACAAAAACACTGAAGCTTTCTTT
NA | TRBJ1-5 | NA | TRBV2 | CASRFGGEASNQPQHF | TGTGCCAGCAGATTTGGAGGTGAGGCAAGCAATCAGCCCCAGCATTTT
TRBD1 | TRBJ2-2 | NA | TRBV18 | CASSPRTGENTGELFF | TGTGCCAGCTCACCACGGACAGGGGAGAACACCGGGGAGCTGTTTTTT
TRBD1 | TRBJ1-2 | NA | TRBV28 | CASSPQGAYLYGYTF | TGTGCCAGCAGTCCTCAGGGGGCGTATCTGTATGGCTACACCTTC
TRBD1 | TRBJ2-3 | NA | TRBV28 | CASRAGPGQGLMDTQYF | TGTGCCAGCAGGGCCGGACCGGGACAGGGGCTTATGGATACGCAGTATTTT
TRBD2 | TRBJ2-3 | NA | TRBV5-1 | CASSGGGRNSRGDTQYF | TGCGCCAGCAGCGGCGGGGGGCGGAACAGCCGCGGGGATACGCAGTATTTT
TRBD2 | TRBJ2-1 | NA | TRBV4-1 | CASSPKLPGLGFPSNEQFF | TGCGCCAGCAGCCCCAAGTTACCGGGACTAGGATTTCCCTCCAATGAGCAGTTCTTC
TRBD2 | TRBJ2-3 | once | TRBV5-1 | CASSLGLAGGYEGYF | TGCGCCAGCAGCTTGGGACTAGCGGGAGGGTACGAAGGGTATTTT
NA | TRBJ1-2 | once | TRBV5-4 | CASSWVWAGEDGYTF | TGTGCCAGCAGCTGGGTGTGGGCAGGGGAGGATGGCTACACCTTC
TRBD2 | TRBJ2-3 | NA | TRBV7-2 | CASSPGTTRTDTQYF | TGTGCCAGCAGCCCAGGGACTACCCGCACAGATACGCAGTATTTT
NA | TRBJ2-5 | once | TRBV7-8 | CASSLLLGGQYF | TGTGCCAGCAGCCTACTTTTGGGCGGGCAGTACTTC
NA | TRBJ2-1 | once | TRBV18 | CASSLNLRAPNEQFF | TGTGCCAGCTCACTTAACCTCCGGGCTCCCAATGAGCAGTTCTTC
TRBD2 | TRBJ2-3 | NA | TRBV5-4 | CASSLLLLAGSTDTQYF | TGTGCCAGCAGCTTGTTATTACTAGCGGGGAGCACAGATACGCAGTATTTT
TRBD1 | TRBJ1-3 | NA | TRBV4-2 | CASSLPGQGGNTIYF | TGTGCCAGCAGCCTCCCGGGACAGGGGGGAAACACCATATATTTT
NA | TRBJ2-3 | NA | TRBV28 | CASSFQDTQYF | TGTGCCAGCAGTTTCCAAGATACGCAGTATTTT
NA | TRBJ2-3 | NA | TRBV7-2 | CASTDSGDTQYF | TGTGCCAGCACCGATTCGGGAGATACGCAGTATTTT
NA | TRBJ2-3 | NA | TRBV18 | CASSPLVSADTQYF | TGTGCCAGCTCACCTTTAGTTAGCGCAGATACGCAGTATTTT
TRBD1 | TRBJ1-5 | NA | TRBV28 | CASSSGTEIYSNQPQHF | TGTGCCAGCAGTTCTGGGACAGAGATTTATAGCAATCAGCCCCAGCATTTT
NA | TRBJ2-1 | NA | TRBV29-1 | CSGGWDEQFF | TGCAGCGGAGGGTGGGATGAGCAGTTCTTC
TRBD2 | TRBJ2-1 | few | TRBV5-1 | CASSLVTSGSYEQFF | TGCGCCAGCAGCTTGGTGACTAGCGGGAGCTATGAGCAGTTCTTC